The 7 T cell receptor beta chains listed next were all sequenced from one sample in a study of OX40 agonist ivuxolimab in advanced cancers. Sequencing was performed with immunoSEQ multiplex PCR; in TCRdb, only in-frame clones are kept and a portion is missing. The sample carries some 70,000 clones, about 91% recorded once. The sequenced sample was CD4+ or CD8+ T cells sorted from blood, obtained in a trial of the OX40 agonist ivuxolimab. All receptors derive from an adult with an advanced solid tumor such as melanoma, head and neck, liver or kidney cancer.

The chain couples TRBV7-8 to TRBJ1-2; D is possibly TRBD1 (6 bases). Germline lookup yields CDR1 SGHVS and CDR2 FQNEAQ. V lost 1 base and J 4 bases, leaving 19 bases between the germline ends. The CDR3 is 17 amino acids. The DNA of the CDR3 is TGTGCCAGCAGCTTAGATTCCAGGGGCGACAGACCCTATGGCTACACCTTC. It is translated as CASSLDSRGDRPYGYTF.

The J gene is TRBJ1-1, the V gene TRBV14, with TRBD1 matching 7 bases. The CDR3 sequence is 13 residues long. Per the germline V gene, CDR1 is SGHDN and CDR2 is FVKESK. V gave up 1 base and J gave up 10 bases; unmatched junction bases: 6. CDR3 DNA: TGTGCCAGCAGCCAAGTGAGGGGGCTGGGAGCTTTCTTT. It specifies CASSQVRGLGAFF.

This clone was seen just once. CDR3: CAWSPRDIQYF. For the CDR3, the DNA is TGTGCCTGGAGTCCTCGGGACATTCAGTACTTC. The V and J genes are TRBV30 and TRBJ2-4, with D unresolved. Trimming left V 2 bases short and J 8 bases short, with 7 bases between. Germline lookup yields CDR1 GTSNPN and CDR2 SVGIG (reference sequence). The CDR3 totals 11 residues.

The chain links TRBV27 to TRBJ2-3; 8 nucleotides line up with TRBD1. This CDR3 has 14 amino acids. Germline V gene sequence: CDR1 MNHEY, CDR2 SMNVEV (reference sequence). The J segment lost 1 base and the V segment lost 6 bases, leaving 3 bases of the junction unmatched. CDR3 amino acids: CASSSTGGTDTQYF. The CDR3 DNA reads TGTGCCAGCAGCTCGACAGGGGGCACAGATACGCAGTATTTT.

The chain carries TRBV10-2 and TRBJ2-3, with 9 bases lining up with TRBD2. Germline lookup yields CDR1 WSHSY and CDR2 SAAADI. The V segment lost 2 bases and the J segment 11 bases; nucleotides outside the gene matches: 5. This CDR3 spans 13 amino acids. The CDR3 coding sequence is TGCGCCAGCAGTGAGGCGGGGGGGGAAGAGCAGTATTTT. Protein: CASSEAGGEEQYF.

The rearrangement uses TRBV19 and TRBJ2-2; 11 nucleotides align to TRBD2. The ends lost 5 bases at V and 5 bases at J; junction bases unmatched: 7. This CDR3 region has 16 residues. Germline V lookup: CDR1 LNHDA, CDR2 SQIVND (reference sequence). The DNA of the CDR3 is TGTGCCAGTAGTTCCCGACTAGCGGGAAAGACCGGGGAGCTGTTTTTT. Translated, it gives CASSSRLAGKTGELFF.

The chain has TRBV5-1 and TRBJ1-4, with D hard to call. Germline V gene data show CDR1 as SGHRS and CDR2 as YFSETQ. V was cut by 5 bases and J by 4 bases, with 9 bases left in between. The CDR3 runs to 13 residues. The CDR3 region has the DNA TGCGCCAGCAGGACGGACGATAATGAAAAACTGTTTTTT. Translation: CASRTDDNEKLFF.